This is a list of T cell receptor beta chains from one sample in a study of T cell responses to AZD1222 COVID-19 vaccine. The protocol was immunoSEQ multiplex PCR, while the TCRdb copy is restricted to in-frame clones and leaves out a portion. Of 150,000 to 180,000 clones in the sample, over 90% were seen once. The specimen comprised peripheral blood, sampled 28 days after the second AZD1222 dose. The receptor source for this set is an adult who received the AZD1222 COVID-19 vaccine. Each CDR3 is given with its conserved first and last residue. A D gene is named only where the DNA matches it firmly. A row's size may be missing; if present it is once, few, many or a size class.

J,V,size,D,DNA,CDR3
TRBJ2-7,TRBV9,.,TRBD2,TGTGCCAGCAGCCCCGGGGTTAGCGGGGGCCCGCAGTACTTC,CASSPGVSGGPQYF
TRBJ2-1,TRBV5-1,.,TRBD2,TGCGCCAGCAGCTTTGGGGGGGACCCTTACAATGAGCAGTTCTTC,CASSFGGDPYNEQFF
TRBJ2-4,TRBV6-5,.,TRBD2,TGTGCCAGCAGCGACGGGGGGGCCAAAAACATTCAGTACTTC,CASSDGGAKNIQYF
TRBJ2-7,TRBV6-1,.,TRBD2,TGTGCCAGCAGTGAAGCCTCTACTAGCGCTCCCTACGAGCAGTACTTC,CASSEASTSAPYEQYF
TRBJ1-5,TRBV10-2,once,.,TGCGCCAGCAACCCCTCGGCGCAGGGAGGTCGTCAGCCCCAGCATTTT,CASNPSAQGGRQPQHF
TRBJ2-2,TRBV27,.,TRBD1,TGTGCCAGCAGTCGCGACGGACAGGGACCAACCGGGGAGCTGTTTTTT,CASSRDGQGPTGELFF
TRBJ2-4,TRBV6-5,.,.,TGTGCCAGCAGTCAGGACAAGGCCAAAAACATTCAGTACTTC,CASSQDKAKNIQYF
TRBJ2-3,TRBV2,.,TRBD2,TGTGCCAGCAAGACCGGGACTAGCGGAGCAGATACGCAGTATTTT,CASKTGTSGADTQYF
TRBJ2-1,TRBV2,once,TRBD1,TGTGCCAGCAGCCAAGGACAGGGTATTTACAATGAGCAGTTCTTC,CASSQGQGIYNEQFF
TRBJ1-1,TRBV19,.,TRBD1,TGTGCCAGTAGTACGCTCGACAGGGGGCGTATGGAAGCTTTCTTT,CASSTLDRGRMEAFF
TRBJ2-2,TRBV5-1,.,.,TGCGCCAGCAGCTTAGGATCCAACACCGGGGAGCTGTTTTTT,CASSLGSNTGELFF
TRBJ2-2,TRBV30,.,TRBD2,TGTGCCTGGACCACGGGGGGAGGGGCGAACACCGGGGAGCTGTTTTTT,CAWTTGGGANTGELFF
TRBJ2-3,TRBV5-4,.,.,TGTGCCAGCAGCCCCGGACCTACAGATACGCAGTATTTT,CASSPGPTDTQYF
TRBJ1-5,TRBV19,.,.,TGTGCCAGTCGAACCTACGGGGGGCAGAGCAATCAGCCCCAGCATTTT,CASRTYGGQSNQPQHF
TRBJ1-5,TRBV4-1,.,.,TGCGCCAGCAGCCAAGTCTGGGGCAGCAATCAGCCCCAGCATTTT,CASSQVWGSNQPQHF
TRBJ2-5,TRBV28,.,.,TGTGCCAGCAGCCGACCGGAACCCCAAGAGACCCAGTACTTC,CASSRPEPQETQYF
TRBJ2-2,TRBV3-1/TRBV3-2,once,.,TGTGCCAGCAGCCAAGAAATTTCGATACCAAACACCGGGGAGCTGTTTTTT,CASSQEISIPNTGELFF